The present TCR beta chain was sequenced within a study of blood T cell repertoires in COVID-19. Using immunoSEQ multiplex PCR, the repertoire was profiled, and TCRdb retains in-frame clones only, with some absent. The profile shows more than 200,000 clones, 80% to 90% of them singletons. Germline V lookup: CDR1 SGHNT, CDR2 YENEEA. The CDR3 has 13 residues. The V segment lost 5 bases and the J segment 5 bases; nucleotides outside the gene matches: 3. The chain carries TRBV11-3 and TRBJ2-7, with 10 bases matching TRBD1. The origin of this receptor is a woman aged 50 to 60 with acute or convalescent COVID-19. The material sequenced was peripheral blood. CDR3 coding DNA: TGTGCCAGCAGCCCCGGGACAGGGGACGAGCAGTACTTC. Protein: CASSPGTGDEQYF.